This TCR beta chain is drawn from a study of OX40 agonist ivuxolimab in advanced cancers. General notes on the study: Ivuxolimab, which targeted the costimulatory receptor OX40 (CD134), was an agonistic, fully human IgG2 monoclonal antibody. Intravenous ivuxolimab was administered to patients every 2 weeks at six dose levels: 0.01, 0.1, 0.3, 1.5, 3 and 10 mg/kg. Of the roughly 53 patients in dose escalation, approximately 20 had hepatocellular carcinoma, about 15 had melanoma, 9 had renal cell carcinoma and 9 had head and neck cancer. In the dose-escalation cohort, around 80% of patients were male, and the mean age was 60 years with a range of roughly 20 to 80. Prior anti-PD-1, anti-PD-L1 or anti-CTLA-4 therapy was permitted, and checkpoint inhibitors had been received by around 39% of dose-escalation patients. Partial responses were achieved by three dose-escalation patients, of whom one had hepatocellular carcinoma and two had cutaneous melanoma. The point of sequencing TCRbeta in the periphery was to test whether ivuxolimab changed TCR sequence diversity and drove clonal T-cell expansion. The paper describes the monotherapy dose-escalation part (N ≈ 49 patients) of the phase I trial of ivuxolimab.

Trimming removed 2 bases from V and 3 bases from J; the gene matches leave 1 base unexplained. In the germline V gene (reference sequence), CDR1 corresponds to MNHEY and CDR2 to SMNVEV. The CDR3 sequence holds 13 residues, the cysteine and phenylalanine included. Of the read, only the CDR3 DNA is kept; its 39 bases are in frame from base 1. General conclusions and limits of the study: At doses of 0.1 to 3.0 mg/kg, clonal expansion of both CD4+ and CD8+ T cells in blood was seen between baseline and week 6. The antigen specificity of the clonally expanded peripheral T cells was not determined. In the 0.1-3.0 mg/kg groups, partial responders had among the lowest normalized peripheral clonal expansion, particularly in CD8+ T cells. Low levels of normalized T-cell clonal expansion were also seen in some nonresponding patients. After ivuxolimab, expanded clones were on average more numerous among CD8+ T cells than among CD4+ T cells.

For sequencing of the TCRbeta CDR3 region, genomic DNA was extracted from the sorted cells. The immunoSEQ Assay was used for sequencing of TCRbeta CDR3 regions. Imported from immuneACCESS, the table was reduced by TCRdb to in-frame sequences with V and J called. These copies leave out some clones; in studies compared against another copy, an unresolved V gene accounts for under half, and the cause of the remainder is not known. The sample includes tens of thousands of clones, with over 70% observed a single time. 3.5% to 5% of the sample goes to the ten largest clones. Worth noting for this clone: Its antigen is not yet known. The sample holds no much larger clone one base away, and base qualities are not on file.

The trial excluded patients who had a history of autoimmune disease or were on systemic immunosuppression. In every dose cohort, peripheral blood was drawn for TCR sequencing at baseline, cycle 4 day 1, and cycle 7 day 1. The samples were taken from a phase I, first-in-human, multicenter, open-label dose-escalation trial of ivuxolimab. Adults with locally advanced or metastatic melanoma, renal cell, hepatocellular, or head and neck squamous cell carcinoma were enrolled in the trial. Before TCR sequencing, CD4+ and CD8+ T cells were separately sorted from peripheral blood. The sequence links TRBV27 to TRBJ2-7, with TRBD2 matching 7 junction bases. This specimen consisted of CD4+ or CD8+ T cells sorted from blood, obtained in a trial of the OX40 agonist ivuxolimab. The sequence came from an adult with an advanced solid tumor such as melanoma, head and neck, liver or kidney cancer. The DNA sequence reads TGTGCCAGCAGTTTAACTAGCGTCTACGAGCAGTACTTC. Its translation is CASSLTSVYEQYF.